The 25 T cell receptor beta chains below were found in one sample sequenced in a study of cytomegalovirus exposure and HLA in healthy donors (TCRdb year 2017). Libraries came from the immunoSEQ multiplex PCR assay. The multiplex PCR relied on a mix of 60 forward primers for TCR Vbeta segments and 13 reverse primers for TCR Jbeta segments. The source is immuneACCESS, and TCRdb retained only in-frame sequences with V and J called. Part of the clones is not carried over; for the studies checked, unresolved V genes explain less than half of this, and the remainder is unexplained. The sample table contains approximately 100,000 clones; only one count was recorded for around three quarters of them. The ten largest clones capture about 0.84% of the sample. Material for sequencing was PBMCs. These receptors all come from a boy younger than 18 in good health and CMV-seronegative.

The genes are TRBV9 and TRBJ1-6; D is possibly TRBD1 (6 bases). This CDR3 spans 15 amino acids. V lost 3 bases to trimming and J lost 6 bases, with 13 bases between them. Germline loops: CDR1 SGDLS, CDR2 YYNGEE. This chain's CDR3 is CASSGQQGSNSPLHF. The CDR3 nucleotides are TGTGCCAGCAGCGGACAACAGGGCTCTAATTCACCCCTCCACTTT. Looking up the rest from reference TRBV9 and TRBJ1-6 gives the full variable domain: DSGVTQTPKHLITATGQRVTLRCSPRSGDLSVYWYQQSLDQGLQFLIQYYNGEERAKGNILERFSAQQFPDLHSELNLSSLELGDSALYFCASSGQQGSNSPLHFGNGTRLTVT.

This chain connects TRBV7-3 to TRBJ1-1; unclear D gene. CDR1 and CDR2 (germline): SGHTA, FQGTGA. V lost 1 base to trimming and J lost 1 base, with 4 bases between them. This CDR3 has 13 amino acids. CDR3 sequence (DNA): TGTGCCAGCAGCTTAAACGGGAACACTGAAGCTTTCTTT. As protein: CASSLNGNTEAFF.

J is TRBJ1-1 and V is TRBV7-9; no reliable D call. V shed 1 base and J shed 0 bases, with 15 bases lying between them. Germline-derived CDR1 and CDR2 are SEHNR and FQNEAQ (reference sequence). The CDR3 covers 17 residues. CDR3 bases: TGTGCCAGCAGCTTAGTAAGGGCAGCGGATCTGAACACTGAAGCTTTCTTT. Translating it yields CASSLVRAADLNTEAFF.

The chain is built from TRBV6-1 and TRBJ2-7; a possible D gene is TRBD1 (6 bases). The CDR3 sequence is 13 residues long. Between the trimmed V and J ends, which lost 8 bases and 3 bases, there was a span of 14 bases. Germline CDR1 reads MNHNS; CDR2 reads SASEGT. CDR3: CASGGSLYYEQYF. Written as DNA, the CDR3 is TGTGCCAGCGGGGGCAGCCTGTACTACGAGCAGTACTTC.

There are a few counts of this clone. The chain is built from TRBV27 and TRBJ2-5; TRBD2 matches at 9 bases. The CDR3 extends over 19 amino acids. Germline V gene sequence: CDR1 MNHEY, CDR2 SMNVEV (reference sequence). V dropped 6 bases and J dropped 4; count of bases not matched to a gene: 21. The CDR3, as DNA: TGTGCCAGCAGCAGTTTTTCATTCATCGGGCGGGGGGGCCCAGAGACCCAGTACTTC. It encodes CASSSFSFIGRGGPETQYF.

This chain uses TRBV7-2 with TRBJ2-1, with D perhaps matching TRBD2 (6 bases). There are 18 residues in the CDR3. The V gene lost 2 bases and the J gene lost 5 bases, with 22 bases spanning the gap. The germline CDR1 and CDR2 sequences are SGHTA and FQGNSA. The chain's CDR3 is CASSLMSVGTWGNNEQFF. CDR3 DNA: TGTGCCAGCAGCTTAATGAGTGTAGGGACTTGGGGTAACAATGAGCAGTTCTTC.

The chain combines TRBV4-3 with TRBJ2-7, with a weak D call TRBD1 (6 bases). In germline, CDR1 is LGHNA, CDR2 YSLEER. V lost 7 bases to trimming and J lost 3 bases, with 22 bases between them. CDR3 size: 16 residues. CDR3 loop: CASNGAEQGPIYEQYF. The CDR3, as DNA: TGCGCCAGCAACGGTGCGGAACAGGGCCCTATCTACGAGCAGTACTTC.

The chain has TRBV30 and TRBJ2-6, with a possible D match to TRBD2 (7 bases). There are 17 residues in the CDR3. Per the germline V gene, CDR1 is GTSNPN and CDR2 is SVGIG (reference sequence). Trimming left V 2 bases short and J 2 bases short, with 16 bases between. Here the CDR3 reads CAWSWGGGGPGANVLTF. The DNA for the CDR3 is TGTGCCTGGAGTTGGGGTGGGGGGGGCCCTGGGGCCAACGTCCTGACTTTC.

V usage is TRBV10-1 and J usage is TRBJ1-1, with D hard to call. Germline values: CDR1 WNHNN, CDR2 SYGVQD (reference sequence). V lost 3 bases, J lost 2 bases, and 10 bases lay in between. The CDR3 totals 14 residues. The CDR3: CASSDAGKNTEAFF. The CDR3 nucleotides are TGCGCCAGCAGTGATGCAGGAAAAAACACTGAAGCTTTCTTT.

As concerns this clone: The CDR3 end shows no conserved phenylalanine or tryptophan, and so a read error is likely. The chain has TRBV5-4 and TRBJ1-1; no clear D gene. V lost 7 bases and J 0 bases, leaving 10 bases between the germline ends. Germline V gene data show CDR1 as SGHNT and CDR2 as YYREEE (reference sequence). This CDR3 has 13 amino acids. The CDR3 DNA is TGTGCCAGCCGCGGGGAGTTGAACACTGAAGCTTTCGTT. It encodes CASRGELNTEAFV.

The CDR3 DNA reads as TGTGCCAGCAGTTTGCTTGCACTACCCTATGGCTACACCTTC. Protein sequence: CASSLLALPYGYTF. The chain couples TRBV28 to TRBJ1-2, with D uncertain. The length of the CDR3 is 14 residues. The germline CDR1 and CDR2 sequences are MDHEN and SYDVKM. Trimming removed 3 bases at V and 4 bases at J, with 12 bases between.

V usage is TRBV29-1 and J usage is TRBJ2-2; TRBD2 matches at 9 bases. The CDR3 sequence is 15 residues long. Looked up from germline, CDR1 is SQVTM and CDR2 is ANQGSEA. The V segment lost 3 bases and the J segment 6 bases; nucleotides outside the gene matches: 8. The CDR3 region has the DNA TGCAGCGTTGAGAGGCGGGAGGGCCGTTCCGGGGAGCTGTTTTTT. Its protein product is CSVERREGRSGELFF.

CDR3 in amino acids: CASSEDVGGGAYEQYF. Written as DNA, the CDR3 is TGTGCCAGCAGTGAAGACGTTGGGGGAGGCGCCTACGAGCAGTACTTC. The rearrangement uses TRBV6-1 and TRBJ2-7; possibly TRBD2 for D (6 bases). This CDR3 comprises 16 residues. The germline V gene has CDR1 MNHNS and CDR2 SASEGT. V lost 1 base and J lost 2, with 15 bases in between.

The CDR3 loop reads CASSALAGVHNEQFF. The CDR3 DNA is TGTGCCAGCAGTGCCCTAGCGGGAGTACACAATGAGCAGTTCTTC. The chain employs TRBV6-5 and TRBJ2-1; 10 bases agree with TRBD2. The germline gives CDR1 MNHEY, CDR2 SVGAGI. The CDR3 contains 15 residues. The trim removed 5 bases at V and 5 bases at J, leaving 6 bases unmatched.

The chain carries TRBV7-9 and TRBJ1-1; 12 nucleotides line up with TRBD1. Germline CDR1 reads SEHNR; CDR2 reads FQNEAQ (reference sequence). The CDR3 consists of 19 residues. With V trimmed by 3 bases and J by 4 bases, 15 bases remained unmatched. The CDR3 reads CASSFIQVRDRGRSTEAFF. CDR3 DNA sequence: TGTGCCAGCAGCTTTATCCAGGTCCGGGACAGGGGGCGTTCCACTGAAGCTTTCTTT.

This clone was picked up a small number of times. The chain carries TRBV25-1 and TRBJ1-1; D possibly corresponds to TRBD1 (6 bases). The CDR3 runs 16 residues. Germline assignment: CDR1 MGHDK and CDR2 SYGVNS. V was cut by 1 base and J by 5 bases, with 17 bases left in between. The CDR3 loop reads CASSESGQGWRTEAFF. Here the CDR3 DNA reads TGTGCCAGCAGTGAATCCGGCCAGGGGTGGAGGACTGAAGCTTTCTTT.

The chain has TRBV19 and TRBJ1-4; D gene unclear. Trimming took off 5 bases at V and 0 bases at J, with 7 bases between the two ends. CDR3 length equals 14 residues. Germline CDR1 is LNHDA and CDR2 is SQIVND (reference sequence). The CDR3 loop is CASSQTATNEKLFF. CDR3 bases: TGTGCCAGTAGTCAGACTGCAACTAATGAAAAACTGTTTTTT. The full variable domain, in which reference TRBV19 and TRBJ1-4 provide the parts outside the CDR3, is DGGITQSPKYLFRKEGQNVTLSCEQNLNHDAMYWYRQDPGQGLRLIYYSQIVNDFQKGDIAEGYSVSREKKESFPLTVTSAQKNPTAFYLCASSQTATNEKLFFGSGTQLSVL.

The rearrangement uses TRBV6-1 and TRBJ1-1; 10 bases agree with TRBD1. CDR1 and CDR2 (germline): MNHNS, SASEGT. J gave up 0 bases and V 6 bases, and 1 base lay outside the gene matches. There are 14 residues in the CDR3. The CDR3, as DNA: TGTGCCAGCAGGGACAGGGGGTTGAACACTGAAGCTTTCTTT. It yields the protein CASRDRGLNTEAFF.

The rearrangement uses TRBV5-4 and TRBJ2-5; maybe TRBD2 (7 bases). V shed 0 bases and J shed 5 bases, with 11 bases lying between them. The germline CDR1 and CDR2 sequences are SGHNT and YYREEE (reference sequence). CDR3 size: 14 residues. The DNA for the CDR3 is TGTGCCAGCAGCTTGGCCGGGGGGCCCGAGACCCAGTACTTC. Its protein product is CASSLAGGPETQYF.

V gene TRBV2 combines with J gene TRBJ2-3, with D perhaps matching TRBD2 (5 bases). V lost 4 bases and J lost 4, with 15 bases in between. The CDR3 runs 15 residues. Germline lookup yields CDR1 SNHLY and CDR2 FYNNEI. As DNA, the CDR3 is TGTGCCAGCAGTGTTGCCAGCGGCGCCGCAGATACGCAGTATTTT. It translates to CASSVASGAADTQYF.

The rearrangement links TRBV13 to TRBJ2-7, with 9 bases identical to TRBD2. J was trimmed by 3 bases and V by 5 bases; bases with no gene match: 8. This CDR3 is 15 amino acids long. The germline gives CDR1 PRHDT, CDR2 FYEKMQ (reference sequence). The CDR3, as DNA: TGTGCCAGCAGCCTCCGGGCTAGCGGGAACTACGAGCAGTACTTC. It translates to CASSLRASGNYEQYF.

J is TRBJ1-1 and V is TRBV6-4; perhaps TRBD1 as D (6 bases). V lost 4 bases, J lost 5 bases, and 17 bases lay in between. This CDR3 region has 15 residues. The germline V gene encodes CDR1 MRHNA and CDR2 SNTAGT. CDR3 bases: TGTGCCAGCAGTGCTACCGGGGCAGGGGAGACTGAAGCTTTCTTT. Its protein product is CASSATGAGETEAFF.

This chain connects TRBV5-6 to TRBJ2-3; TRBD2 matches at 7 bases. V was pared by 4 bases and J by 2 bases, with 13 bases of the junction left unmatched. Germline V CDR1 and CDR2: SGHDT, YYEEEE. This CDR3 is built from 17 residues. CDR3 coding DNA: TGTGCCAGCAGCCGCGGGGTTAAGCGGGGCGTCACAGATACGCAGTATTTT. It translates to CASSRGVKRGVTDTQYF.

The chain joins TRBV6-5 to TRBJ1-2; a weak D match, TRBD1 (6 bases). Trimming removed 10 bases from V and 0 bases from J, with 12 bases in between. Germline CDR1 and CDR2: MNHEY and SVGAGI. The CDR3 totals 13 residues. CDR3 sequence: CAIRTASNYGYTF. The CDR3 DNA follows: TGTGCCATCCGGACAGCCTCTAACTATGGCTACACCTTC.

This sequence joins TRBV10-2 and TRBJ2-7, with 8 bases identical to TRBD1. J was trimmed by 0 bases and V by 6 bases; bases with no gene match: 1. CDR1 WSHSY and CDR2 SAAADI come from the germline V gene. This CDR3 region has 13 residues. The CDR3 spells CASRGQDSYEQYF. As DNA, the CDR3 is TGCGCCAGCAGGGGACAGGACTCCTACGAGCAGTACTTC.